The 22 T cell receptor beta chains below come from one sample, sequenced in a study of PD-1 blockade in classical Hodgkin lymphoma. Profiled with immunoSEQ multiplex PCR; TCRdb holds only in-frame clones, not every one. The table includes 46,000 or so clones, around 80% detected once. Every single patient, without exception, relapsed after autologous stem cell transplantation, and brentuximab vedotin exposure varied. This specimen was peripheral blood mononuclear cells (PBMCs), taken before the second cycle of nivolumab. The receptors originated from a human donor with classical Hodgkin lymphoma.

This rearrangement joins TRBV7-8 to TRBJ1-1, with unresolved D. Germline values: CDR1 SGHVS, CDR2 FQNEAQ. The V end lost 1 base, the J end lost 0 bases, and 3 bases lay between the germline ends. The CDR3 is made up of 13 amino acids. The CDR3 sequence: CASSLELNTEAFF. In DNA, the CDR3 is TGTGCCAGCAGCTTAGAGTTGAACACTGAAGCTTTCTTT.

This clone was seen a handful of times. The rearrangement links TRBV27 to TRBJ2-5, with a possible D match to TRBD2 (6 bases). The germline V gene has CDR1 MNHEY and CDR2 SMNVEV (reference sequence). The CDR3 is 15 residues long. Between the trimmed V and J ends, which lost 2 bases and 7 bases, there was a span of 17 bases. CDR3 amino acids: CASSLGSPGVGTQYF. The CDR3 coding sequence is TGTGCCAGCAGTTTAGGGTCGCCGGGGGTCGGGACCCAGTACTTC.

This chain links TRBV7-6 with TRBJ1-3, with D perhaps TRBD1 (5 bases). Trimming took 6 bases from V and 0 from J, leaving 15 bases between them. The CDR3 is made up of 16 amino acids. Germline CDR1 reads SGHVS; CDR2 reads FNYEAQ. In DNA, the CDR3 is TGTGCCAGCAGTCGGACGGGACTCAACTCTGGAAACACCATATATTTT. This sequence encodes CASSRTGLNSGNTIYF.

A few counts support this clone. The chain employs TRBV30 and TRBJ1-5; the D gene is possibly TRBD1 (6 bases). Germline V gives CDR1 GTSNPN, CDR2 SVGIG (reference sequence). This CDR3 has 16 amino acids. Trimming left V 0 bases short and J 2 bases short, with 14 bases between. The chain's CDR3 is CAWSVRGGVGNQPQHF. DNA of the CDR3: TGTGCCTGGAGTGTAAGGGGGGGCGTAGGCAATCAGCCCCAGCATTTT.

Concerning this clone: Additional DNA sequences in this sample encode the identical CDR3. V usage is TRBV9 and J usage is TRBJ2-2, with 7 nucleotides matching TRBD1. Germline V gene sequence: CDR1 SGDLS, CDR2 YYNGEE. The V segment lost 2 bases and the J segment 6 bases; nucleotides outside the gene matches: 4. This CDR3 spans 14 amino acids. This CDR3 reads CASSVGTDPGELFF. Here the CDR3 DNA reads TGTGCCAGCAGCGTCGGGACAGATCCCGGGGAGCTGTTTTTT.

The chain links TRBV5-1 to TRBJ2-7; 8 bases align to TRBD2. Germline V gene sequence: CDR1 SGHRS, CDR2 YFSETQ. The ends lost 8 bases at V and 0 bases at J; junction bases unmatched: 7. CDR3 length equals 14 residues. CDR3 region: CASRLAFSSYEQYF. The DNA for the CDR3 is TGCGCCAGTCGACTAGCGTTTAGCTCCTACGAGCAGTACTTC.

This chain uses TRBV7-3 with TRBJ2-7; D not certain. This CDR3 region has 13 residues. V dropped 0 bases and J dropped 1 base, with 4 bases sitting between them. Germline loops: CDR1 SGHTA, CDR2 FQGTGA. CDR3 sequence reads: CASSLTHSYEQYF. For the CDR3, the DNA is TGTGCCAGCAGCTTAACCCATTCCTACGAGCAGTACTTC.

The chain carries TRBV6-5 and TRBJ1-5; D is possibly TRBD1 (6 bases). From germline, CDR1 is MNHEY and CDR2 SVGAGI. Trimming shortened V by 8 bases and J by 5 bases, and 16 bases separated the two germline ends. The CDR3 has 14 residues. This CDR3 reads CASGRTGTDQPQHF. In nucleotides, the CDR3 is TGTGCCAGCGGACGTACAGGGACGGATCAGCCCCAGCATTTT.

In its sample, this clone was seen once. V usage is TRBV7-3 and J usage is TRBJ1-2; D is ambiguous. The CDR3 consists of 14 residues. Between the trimmed V and J ends, which lost 1 base and 4 bases, there was a span of 10 bases. Per the germline V gene, CDR1 is SGHTA and CDR2 is FQGTGA. The CDR3 spells CASSLIMRVYGYTF. The CDR3 coding sequence is TGTGCCAGCAGCTTAATAATGAGGGTCTATGGCTACACCTTC. Full variable domain (remainder filled in from reference TRBV7-3 and TRBJ1-2): GAGVSQTPSNKVTEKGKYVELRCDPISGHTALYWYRQSLGQGPEFLIYFQGTGAADDSGLPNDRFFAVRPEGSVSTLKIQRTERGDSAVYLCASSLIMRVYGYTFGSGTRLTVV.

V usage is TRBV30 and J usage is TRBJ1-4; the D gene is possibly TRBD1 (6 bases). The germline V gene has CDR1 GTSNPN and CDR2 SVGIG (reference sequence). Trimming stripped 2 bases from V and 5 bases from J, with 12 bases between. The CDR3 is made up of 14 amino acids. CDR3 sequence (DNA): TGTGCCTGGAGTACCCGGGGGCTAAATGAAAAACTGTTTTTT. It codes for CAWSTRGLNEKLFF.

The chain is built from TRBV6-1 and TRBJ1-1; D is ambiguous. Trimming removed 2 bases from V and 11 bases from J, with 12 bases in between. The CDR3 is 12 residues long. Germline V gene sequence: CDR1 MNHNS, CDR2 SASEGT. The CDR3 DNA is TGTGCCAGCAGTGAAAACCGTGTGAGGGCTTTCTTT. Its translation is CASSENRVRAFF.

This chain connects TRBV27 to TRBJ1-6, with a possible D match to TRBD1 (6 bases). The V end was cut by 7 bases, the J end by 6 bases, with 13 bases between. The CDR3 covers 14 residues. Germline CDR1 MNHEY, CDR2 SMNVEV (reference sequence). The CDR3 DNA follows: TGTGCCAGCACCGAACAGGGCCTTAATTCACCCCTCCACTTT. This translates into CASTEQGLNSPLHF.

This clone was counted a single time. The rearrangement joins TRBV29-1 to TRBJ2-6; D gene uncertain. The V and J ends lost 4 bases and 0 bases respectively, with 4 bases between them. CDR3 length: 13 amino acids. Germline V gene data show CDR1 as SQVTM and CDR2 as ANQGSEA. The CDR3 nucleotides are TGCAGCGTTGCCGTCTCTGGGGCCAACGTCCTGACTTTC. Protein sequence: CSVAVSGANVLTF.

The CDR3 DNA is TGTGCCAGCAGCTCATCAGGGTGGGGGATGAACACTGAAGCTTTCTTT. Translated, it gives CASSSSGWGMNTEAFF. The rearrangement links TRBV7-8 to TRBJ1-1; tentatively, D is TRBD1 (5 bases). Germline-derived CDR1 and CDR2 are SGHVS and FQNEAQ. The germline V and J ends were trimmed by 4 bases and 0 bases, with 15 bases remaining between them. This CDR3 has 16 amino acids.

The chain carries TRBV7-9 and TRBJ2-7, with 12 bases aligning to TRBD1. The CDR3 runs 16 residues. The trim removed 1 base at V and 7 bases at J, leaving 8 bases unmatched. Germline-derived CDR1 and CDR2 are SEHNR and FQNEAQ (reference sequence). CDR3 region: CASSLGPGQGAREQYF. The CDR3 bases are TGTGCCAGCAGCTTAGGCCCGGGACAGGGGGCTAGAGAGCAGTACTTC.

This chain joins TRBV7-3 and TRBJ1-4, with unresolved D. CDR3 length: 17 amino acids. V lost 5 bases and J 3 bases, leaving 19 bases between the germline ends. The V gene's germline CDR1 is SGHTA and CDR2 FQGTGA. CDR3 sequence: CASSPHDGRAPNEKLFF. CDR3 coding DNA: TGTGCCAGCAGCCCACATGATGGTCGGGCCCCTAATGAAAAACTGTTTTTT. Supplemented by reference TRBV7-3 and TRBJ1-4, the full variable domain reads GAGVSQTPSNKVTEKGKYVELRCDPISGHTALYWYRQSLGQGPEFLIYFQGTGAADDSGLPNDRFFAVRPEGSVSTLKIQRTERGDSAVYLCASSPHDGRAPNEKLFFGSGTQLSVL.

The chain is built from TRBV5-6 and TRBJ1-1, with unresolved D. CDR3 size: 13 residues. Germline CDR1 reads SGHDT; CDR2 reads YYEEEE. Trimming took 0 bases from V and 9 from J, leaving 12 bases between them. CDR3 protein: CASSLAGRTQAFF. DNA of the CDR3: TGTGCCAGCAGCTTGGCCGGGAGGACCCAAGCTTTCTTT.

CDR3 bases: TGTGCCAGCTCACCACCGGCAGCGGACACCGGGGAGCTGTTTTTT. Protein product: CASSPPAADTGELFF. The chain links TRBV18 to TRBJ2-2, with a possible D match to TRBD2 (5 bases). This CDR3 spans 15 amino acids. V lost 0 bases and J lost 3, with 8 bases in between. Germline loops: CDR1 KGHSH, CDR2 LQKENI.

This chain joins TRBV11-2 and TRBJ1-1; maybe TRBD1 (6 bases). Germline assignment: CDR1 SGHAT and CDR2 FQNNGV. This CDR3 comprises 16 residues. The V gene lost 1 base and the J gene lost 3 bases, with 15 bases spanning the gap. CDR3 loop: CASSLVGGRLYTEAFF. The CDR3 DNA follows: TGTGCCAGCAGCTTAGTTGGGGGGCGATTGTACACTGAAGCTTTCTTT. Combining the CDR3 with reference TRBV11-2 and TRBJ1-1 gives the whole variable domain EAGVAQSPRYKIIEKRQSVAFWCNPISGHATLYWYQQILGQGPKLLIQFQNNGVVDDSQLPKDRFSAERLKGVDSTLKIQPAKLEDSAVYLCASSLVGGRLYTEAFFGQGTRLTVV.

The gene calls are TRBV9 and TRBJ2-7; D gene ambiguous. V dropped 4 bases and J dropped 0 bases, with 11 bases sitting between them. The CDR3 covers 14 residues. Germline V gives CDR1 SGDLS, CDR2 YYNGEE. The CDR3 here is CASSFRPDSYEQYF. Written as DNA, the CDR3 is TGTGCCAGCAGCTTTAGACCAGACTCCTACGAGCAGTACTTC.

The V gene is TRBV5-6, the J gene TRBJ1-2, with D hard to call. V dropped 0 bases and J dropped 8 bases, with 17 bases sitting between them. The length of the CDR3 is 15 residues. Germline loops: CDR1 SGHDT, CDR2 YYEEEE. CDR3 residues: CASSLVGQVKGGYTF. CDR3 nucleotide sequence: TGTGCCAGCAGCTTGGTAGGTCAGGTCAAAGGCGGCTACACCTTC.

The rearrangement links TRBV7-2 to TRBJ2-5; D is perhaps TRBD2 (5 bases). The CDR3 runs 12 residues. The V gene lost 3 bases and the J gene lost 5 bases, with 7 bases spanning the gap. Per germline, CDR1 SGHTA and CDR2 FQGNSA. CDR3 sequence reads: CASSFRRETQYF. The CDR3 DNA is TGTGCCAGCAGCTTTAGGAGGGAGACCCAGTACTTC.